This passage covers 29 T cell receptor beta chains from one sample sequenced in a study of prognosis after radiotherapy for stage I lung cancer. Genomic DNA provided the template from which TCR beta CDR3 was amplified by two-round multiplex PCR. Primers specific to each TRBV and TRBJ gene were used in first-round PCR. A single record per CDR3 protein comes from TCRdb applying MiXCR to the multiplex PCR reads. Altogether around 13,000 distinct CDR3 sequences are present, less than 35% being singletons, with the ten largest covering 13%. The material sequenced was PBMCs, taken before or after stereotactic body radiation therapy (not recorded which). The receptor set was obtained from a donor older than 45 with non-small cell lung cancer.

With respect to this clonotype: A far larger clone is one base from this, pointing to a likely read error. The rearrangement links TRBV6-4 to TRBJ1-3, with D possibly being TRBD1 (5 bases). Looked up from germline, CDR1 is MRHNA and CDR2 is SNTAGT. V lost 5 bases, J lost 0 bases, and 17 bases lay in between. The CDR3 has 17 residues. In nucleotides, the CDR3 is TGTGCCAGCAGTCTCCGACAGATCTTAATCTCTGGAAACACCATATATTTT. Its protein is CASSLRQILISGNTIYF.

The genes are TRBV27 and TRBJ2-2; possibly TRBD2 for D (5 bases). Trimming removed 7 bases at V and 4 bases at J, with 16 bases between. There are 15 residues in the CDR3. Germline V gene data show CDR1 as MNHEY and CDR2 as SMNVEV (reference sequence). CDR3 nucleotide sequence: TGTGCCAGCATAGGGCTAGCTGTAAGCACCGGGGAGCTGTTTTTT. It encodes CASIGLAVSTGELFF.

This clonotype was detected ten times or more. This rearrangement joins TRBV10-3 to TRBJ1-1; D is unresolved. This CDR3 spans 11 amino acids. The V end was cut by 6 bases, the J end by 2 bases, with 4 bases between. Germline V gene sequence: CDR1 ENHRY, CDR2 SYGVKD. The CDR3 protein is CAIRGNTEAFF. In DNA, the CDR3 is TGTGCCATCAGGGGAAACACTGAAGCTTTCTTT.

The table lists this clonotype with many counts. This chain joins TRBV5-1 and TRBJ1-1, with TRBD1 identical over 8 bases. The CDR3 is made up of 17 amino acids. Germline V gene data show CDR1 as SGHRS and CDR2 as YFSETQ. V shed 0 bases, J shed 1 base, and the junction held 8 bases outside the gene matches. Here the CDR3 reads CASSLVPTGVWNTEAFF. As DNA, the CDR3 is TGCGCCAGCAGCTTGGTACCGACAGGGGTATGGAACACTGAAGCTTTCTTT.

This clonotype was recorded many times. The J gene is TRBJ2-7, the V gene TRBV18; no reliable D call. Per germline, CDR1 KGHSH and CDR2 LQKENI. V was shortened by 3 bases and J by 7 bases, with 16 bases between the two germline ends. This CDR3 comprises 14 residues. The CDR3 region is CASSPRAFVREQYF. For the CDR3, the DNA is TGTGCCAGCTCACCTCGGGCCTTCGTCAGAGAGCAGTACTTC. The whole variable domain, remainder taken from reference TRBV18 and TRBJ2-7, is NAGVMQNPRHLVRRRGQEARLRCSPMKGHSHVYWYRQLPEEGLKFMVYLQKENIIDESGMPKERFSAEFPKEGPSILRIQQVVRGDSAAYFCASSPRAFVREQYFGPGTRLTVT.

Ten or more counts support this clonotype. The rearrangement uses TRBV19 and TRBJ2-1; 11 nucleotides agree with TRBD2. Germline loops: CDR1 LNHDA, CDR2 SQIVND (reference sequence). V shed 1 base and J 8 bases; nucleotides not matched to a gene: 4. The CDR3 is 15 residues long. The CDR3 DNA sequence: TGTGCCAGTAGTATAGTTAGCGGGGGGGCATATGAGCAGTTCTTC. Protein: CASSIVSGGAYEQFF.

Concerning this clonotype itself: This likely stems from a read error, as it lies one base from a far larger clone. This likely comes from a read error, as the CDR3 has no conserved phenylalanine or tryptophan at its end. The chain joins TRBV6-8 to TRBJ2-7; 7 bases map to TRBD2. The CDR3 totals 16 residues. Trimming took 5 bases from V and 3 from J; bases not matched to a gene: 13. CDR1 and CDR2 (germline): MNHGY, SAAAGT. CDR3: CASSGGGAGPGYEQYL. The DNA for the CDR3 is TGTGCCAGCAGTGGGGGGGGAGCGGGTCCGGGCTACGAGCAGTACTTA.

To note about this clonotype: Its ends do not fully match the called genes, so a read error is possible. The chain is built from TRBV28 and TRBJ2-5; TRBD2 aligns across 15 bases. CDR1 and CDR2 (germline): MDHEN, SYDVKM. The CDR3 is 16 residues long. CDR3 amino acids: CASRFPGLAGGETRYF. DNA of the CDR3: TGTGCCAGCAGATTCCCGGGACTAGCGGGAGGAGAGACCCGGTACTTC.

This clonotype was observed at least ten times. CDR3: CATGEGVGYGYTF. The CDR3 DNA reads TGTGCCACGGGGGAGGGGGTTGGCTATGGCTACACCTTC. The gene calls are TRBV7-2 and TRBJ1-2; a possible D gene is TRBD1 (6 bases). The CDR3 contains 13 residues. CDR1 and CDR2 from the germline V gene are SGHTA and FQGNSA. Between the trimmed V and J ends, which lost 10 bases and 4 bases, there was a span of 16 bases.

Many counts were recorded for this clonotype. V is TRBV4-2 and J is TRBJ2-7; TRBD2 aligns across 7 bases. Germline lookup yields CDR1 LGHNA and CDR2 YNFKEQ. CDR3 length: 16 residues. Germline trimming cut 4 bases from V and 0 bases from J; bases unmatched to any gene: 9. This CDR3 reads CASSPRVAGRSYEQYF. For the CDR3, the DNA is TGTGCCAGCAGCCCCCGAGTAGCGGGTCGCTCCTACGAGCAGTACTTC.

Points on this clonotype: A far bigger clonotype differs at one base, so this is likely a read error. The V call is TRBV6-4, the J call TRBJ1-1; 8 positions agree with TRBD1. CDR3 size: 12 residues. V lost 5 bases to trimming and J lost 12 bases; unmatched junction nucleotides: 8. From germline, CDR1 is MRHNA and CDR2 SNTAGT. CDR3 sequence (DNA): TGTGCCAGCAGTTTCAGGACAGGGCCATCTTTCTTT. Translated: CASSFRTGPSFF.

This clonotype is termed medium-sized. CDR3 protein: CASSQNSGANQPQHF. CDR3 nucleotide sequence: TGTGCCAGTAGCCAAAACTCAGGGGCTAATCAGCCCCAGCATTTT. V usage is TRBV19 and J usage is TRBJ1-5; D possibly corresponds to TRBD1 (6 bases). The CDR3 covers 15 residues. Germline CDR1 LNHDA, CDR2 SQIVND (reference sequence). Deletions cut 6 bases from V and 4 bases from J, with 16 bases between.

Comments on this clonotype: It differs at one base from a far larger clone, so likely a read error. The V call is TRBV6-2 or TRBV6-3, the J call TRBJ1-5; 7 bases are shared with TRBD1. CDR1 and CDR2 from the germline V gene are MNHEY and SVGEGT. This CDR3 region has 20 residues. V trimming: 5 bases; J trimming: 0 bases; junction bases outside the gene matches: 19. The CDR3 DNA follows: TGTGCCAGCAGTGAAGAGCTCACAGGGGATGAACCTTATAGCAATCAGCCCCAGCATTTT. It yields the protein CASSEELTGDEPYSNQPQHF.

Here the CDR3 DNA reads TGTGCCAGTAGTACTTCATCCCCTCGGTCGGGGGCAACCGGGGAGCTGTTTTTT. It codes for CASSTSSPRSGATGELFF. The chain carries TRBV19 and TRBJ2-2, with D possibly being TRBD1 or TRBD2 (6 bases each). Germline V gene data show CDR1 as LNHDA and CDR2 as SQIVND (reference sequence). This CDR3 is 18 amino acids long. Trimming cost V 4 bases and J 5 bases, with 23 bases left between them.

This clonotype was picked up many times. The V gene is TRBV9, the J gene TRBJ2-7; 8 nucleotides agree with TRBD2. The CDR3 length is 19 residues. J was trimmed by 3 bases and V by 4 bases; bases with no gene match: 21. In germline, CDR1 is SGDLS, CDR2 YYNGEE. CDR3 sequence: CASSKEGTSGPTSIYEQYF. The CDR3 nucleotides are TGTGCCAGCAGCAAAGAGGGTACTAGCGGACCCACCTCGATCTACGAGCAGTACTTC.

The sample holds many counts of this clonotype. The rearrangement uses TRBV2 and TRBJ1-2; D not resolved. The CDR3 contains 11 residues. Germline-derived CDR1 and CDR2 are SNHLY and FYNNEI. V lost 5 bases and J 5 bases, leaving 6 bases between the germline ends. The CDR3 loop is CASSFGYGYTF. The CDR3 DNA follows: TGTGCCAGCAGTTTCGGGTATGGCTACACCTTC.

Points on this clonotype: At one end, the junction sequence differs from germline, possibly due to a read error. The chain combines TRBV25-1 with TRBJ2-5, with D perhaps TRBD2 (6 bases). This CDR3 comprises 14 residues. Germline V gene sequence: CDR1 MGHDK, CDR2 SYGVNS. CDR3 residues: CASSEYRGSETRYF. CDR3 coding DNA: TGTGCCAGCAGTGAATATCGGGGGAGTGAGACCCGGTACTTC.

With regard to this clonotype: Since a far larger clone is one base different, this is likely a read error. The chain uses TRBV6-5 and TRBJ2-3; the match to TRBD2 covers 8 bases. CDR1 and CDR2 from the germline V gene are MNHEY and SVGAGI. The CDR3 extends over 16 amino acids. V was clipped by 6 bases and J by 3 bases; unmatched bases: 11. CDR3 bases: TGTGCCAGCAGAAAAATAGCGGGGTGCCAGACAGATACGCAGTATTTT. This encodes CASRKIAGCQTDTQYF.

This clonotype was detected ten times or more. The chain combines TRBV5-1 with TRBJ2-5; TRBD2 might be the D (5 bases). Germline V gives CDR1 SGHRS, CDR2 YFSETQ. Trimming left V 0 bases short and J 7 bases short, with 10 bases between. There are 13 residues in the CDR3. In DNA, the CDR3 is TGCGCCAGCAGCTTGGAAGCGGCGTCGACCCAGTACTTC. Its translation is CASSLEAASTQYF. The full variable domain, in which reference TRBV5-1 and TRBJ2-5 provide the parts outside the CDR3, is KAGVTQTPRYLIKTRGQQVTLSCSPISGHRSVSWYQQTPGQGLQFLFEYFSETQRNKGNFPGRFSGRQFSNSRSEMNVSTLELGDSALYLCASSLEAASTQYFGPGTRLLVL.

The CDR3 DNA reads TGTGCCAGCATTCCAAGGCCCCCGAGAGGGACTGAAGCTTTCTTT. Protein product: CASIPRPPRGTEAFF. The chain employs TRBV11-2 and TRBJ1-1, with no clear D. V lost 7 bases and J lost 5, with 20 bases in between. The CDR3 has 15 amino acids. Germline-derived CDR1 and CDR2 are SGHAT and FQNNGV.

This clonotype was seen repeatedly, ten times or more. The gene calls are TRBV30 and TRBJ2-7, with TRBD1 matching over 8 bases. V gave up 3 bases and J gave up 2 bases; unmatched junction bases: 9. CDR1 and CDR2 from the germline V gene are GTSNPN and SVGIG (reference sequence). This CDR3 region has 15 residues. The CDR3 nucleotides are TGTGCCTGGAGGAGGACAGGGCCGCTTACCTACGAGCAGTACTTC. Residues: CAWRRTGPLTYEQYF.

In this sample, this clonotype turned up many times. V gene TRBV3-1 combines with J gene TRBJ1-1; the D gene is possibly TRBD1 (5 bases). The CDR3 totals 15 residues. Germline V gives CDR1 LGHDT, CDR2 YNNKEL (reference sequence). V was pared by 1 base and J by 1 base, with 10 bases between. The CDR3 region has the DNA TGTGCCAGCAGCCAAGGAACAGGTTGGAACACTGAAGCTTTCTTT. Encoded protein: CASSQGTGWNTEAFF.

The chain employs TRBV24-1 and TRBJ2-5; the D is unclear. Trimming removed 2 bases from V and 3 bases from J, with 12 bases in between. The CDR3 is 15 residues long. Germline assignment: CDR1 KGHDR and CDR2 SFDVKD. CDR3 bases: TGTGCCACCAGTGATTCCGGTACGTACGAAGAGACCCAGTACTTC. Amino acids: CATSDSGTYEETQYF.

There are many counts of this clonotype. A much bigger clone sits one base away, suggesting this may be a read error. This rearrangement joins TRBV6-5 to TRBJ1-1; D gene unclear. Germline loops: CDR1 MNHEY, CDR2 SVGAGI. CDR3 length: 13 residues. This CDR3 is CASNYTTASEAFF. The CDR3 DNA reads as TGTGCCAGCAATTACACCACAGCAAGTGAAGCTTTCTTT.

V usage is TRBV7-9 and J usage is TRBJ2-1; no definite D call. The V and J ends lost 4 bases and 1 base respectively, with 11 bases between them. The CDR3 has 15 amino acids. Germline lookup yields CDR1 SEHNR and CDR2 FQNEAQ (reference sequence). The CDR3: CASSSFWRSYNEQFF. In nucleotides, the CDR3 is TGTGCCAGCAGCTCTTTTTGGCGATCCTACAATGAGCAGTTCTTC.

The sample holds many counts of this clonotype. J is TRBJ1-3 and V is TRBV9; 8 nucleotides align to TRBD1. J lost 4 bases, V lost 0 bases, and 3 bases had no gene match. This CDR3 contains 15 residues. CDR1 is SGDLS and CDR2 is YYNGEE in the germline V gene. Here the CDR3 reads CASSVETGVGNTIYF. The CDR3 nucleotides read TGTGCCAGCAGCGTAGAGACAGGGGTCGGAAACACCATATATTTT.

There are a few counts of this clonotype. The chain combines TRBV10-1 with TRBJ2-7; 9 nucleotides match TRBD2. The V segment lost 8 bases and the J segment 5 bases; nucleotides outside the gene matches: 10. In germline, CDR1 is WNHNN, CDR2 SYGVQD (reference sequence). The length of the CDR3 is 14 residues. CDR3 sequence reads: CASDPGLAWNEQYF. CDR3 DNA sequence: TGCGCCAGCGATCCCGGACTAGCGTGGAACGAGCAGTACTTC.

In the case of this clonotype: Compared with germline, one end of the junction differs, possibly owing to a read error. The chain is built from TRBV6-2 or TRBV6-3 and TRBJ2-5, with D uncertain. Germline V lookup: CDR1 MNHEY, CDR2 SVGEGT. The CDR3 covers 15 residues. CDR3 DNA: TGTGCCAGCATTTACTTCGCCCCCAATCAAGGGACCCAGTACTTC. Translated, it gives CASIYFAPNQGTQYF.

The chain combines TRBV6-2 or TRBV6-3 with TRBJ1-6; D not resolved. CDR3 size: 14 residues. V lost 5 bases to trimming and J lost 7 bases, with 12 bases between them. Per germline, CDR1 MNHEY and CDR2 SVGEGT. CDR3 residues: CASSDMVVNSPLHF. CDR3 DNA sequence: TGTGCCAGCAGTGATATGGTAGTGAATTCACCCCTCCACTTT.